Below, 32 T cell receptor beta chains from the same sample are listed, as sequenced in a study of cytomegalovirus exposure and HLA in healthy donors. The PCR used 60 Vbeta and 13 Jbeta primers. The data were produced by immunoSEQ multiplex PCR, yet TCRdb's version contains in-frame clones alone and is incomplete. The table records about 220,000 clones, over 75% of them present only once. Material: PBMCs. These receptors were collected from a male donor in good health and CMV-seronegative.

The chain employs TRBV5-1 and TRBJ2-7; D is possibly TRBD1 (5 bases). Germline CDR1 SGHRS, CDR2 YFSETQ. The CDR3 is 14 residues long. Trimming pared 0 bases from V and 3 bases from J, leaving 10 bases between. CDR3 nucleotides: TGCGCCAGCAGCTTGGTAGCAGGGAACTACGAGCAGTACTTC. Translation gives CASSLVAGNYEQYF.

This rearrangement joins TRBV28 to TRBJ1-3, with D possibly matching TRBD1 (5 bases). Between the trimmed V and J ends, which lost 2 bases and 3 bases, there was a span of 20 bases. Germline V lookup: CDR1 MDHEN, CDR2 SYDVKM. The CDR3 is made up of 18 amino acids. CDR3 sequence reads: CASSLIQGLVGFGNTIYF. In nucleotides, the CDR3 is TGTGCCAGCAGTTTAATTCAGGGTTTAGTAGGCTTTGGAAACACCATATATTTT.

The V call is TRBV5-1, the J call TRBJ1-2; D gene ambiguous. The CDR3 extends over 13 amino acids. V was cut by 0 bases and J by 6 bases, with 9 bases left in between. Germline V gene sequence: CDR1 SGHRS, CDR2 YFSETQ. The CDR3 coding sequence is TGCGCCAGCAGCTTGGGCGGGGAGCATGGCTACACCTTC. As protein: CASSLGGEHGYTF. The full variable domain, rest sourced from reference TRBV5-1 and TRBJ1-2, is KAGVTQTPRYLIKTRGQQVTLSCSPISGHRSVSWYQQTPGQGLQFLFEYFSETQRNKGNFPGRFSGRQFSNSRSEMNVSTLELGDSALYLCASSLGGEHGYTFGSGTRLTVV.

This CDR3 reads CASGQQDFNQPQHF. The DNA for the CDR3 is TGTGCCAGCGGACAACAGGATTTCAATCAGCCCCAGCATTTT. V usage is TRBV6-1 and J usage is TRBJ1-5, with D possibly TRBD1 on 5 matching bases. The germline V gene has CDR1 MNHNS and CDR2 SASEGT. This CDR3 is built from 14 residues. Trimming removed 8 bases at V and 3 bases at J, with 14 bases between.

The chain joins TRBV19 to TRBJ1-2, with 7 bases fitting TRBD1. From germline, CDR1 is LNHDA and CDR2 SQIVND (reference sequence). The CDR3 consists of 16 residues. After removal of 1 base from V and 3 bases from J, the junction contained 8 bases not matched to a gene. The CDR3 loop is CASSIVRGRQDYGYTF. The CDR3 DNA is TGTGCCAGTAGTATAGTAAGGGGGCGGCAGGACTATGGCTACACCTTC.

The CDR3 DNA sequence: TGTGCCAGCAGTTTCGGGCGGGGGAGAGGCTATGGCTACACCTTC. Translated: CASSFGRGRGYGYTF. The V call is TRBV28, the J call TRBJ1-2; D is possibly TRBD1 (5 bases). The CDR3 length is 15 residues. The germline V gene encodes CDR1 MDHEN and CDR2 SYDVKM. V gave up 3 bases and J gave up 4 bases, with 15 bases separating them.

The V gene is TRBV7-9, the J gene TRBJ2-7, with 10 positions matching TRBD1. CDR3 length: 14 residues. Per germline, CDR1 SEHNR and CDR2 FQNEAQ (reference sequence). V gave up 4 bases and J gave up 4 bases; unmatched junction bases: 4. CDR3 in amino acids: CASSSTGGGYEQYF. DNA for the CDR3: TGTGCCAGCAGCTCGACAGGGGGCGGGTACGAGCAGTACTTC. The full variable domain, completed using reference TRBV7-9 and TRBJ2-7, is DTGVSQNPRHKITKRGQNVTFRCDPISEHNRLYWYRQTLGQGPEFLTYFQNEAQLEKSRLLSDRFSAERPKGSFSTLEIQRTEQGDSAMYLCASSSTGGGYEQYFGPGTRLTVT.

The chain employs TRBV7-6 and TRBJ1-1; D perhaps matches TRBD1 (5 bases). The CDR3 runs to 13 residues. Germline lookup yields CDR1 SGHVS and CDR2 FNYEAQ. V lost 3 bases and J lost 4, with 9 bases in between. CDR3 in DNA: TGTGCCAGCAGCTTCGGGGGTTCCACTGAAGCTTTCTTT. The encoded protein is CASSFGGSTEAFF.

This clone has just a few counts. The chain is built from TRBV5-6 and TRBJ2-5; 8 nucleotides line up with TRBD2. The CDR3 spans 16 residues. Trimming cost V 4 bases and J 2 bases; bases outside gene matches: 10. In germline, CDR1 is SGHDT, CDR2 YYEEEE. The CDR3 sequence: CASSRQNGTRQETQYF. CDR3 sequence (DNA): TGTGCCAGCAGCCGCCAGAATGGGACTAGACAAGAGACCCAGTACTTC. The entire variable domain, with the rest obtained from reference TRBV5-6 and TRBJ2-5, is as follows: DAGVTQSPTHLIKTRGQQVTLRCSPKSGHDTVSWYQQALGQGPQFIFQYYEEEERQRGNFPDRFSGHQFPNYSSELNVNALLLGDSALYLCASSRQNGTRQETQYFGPGTRLLVL.

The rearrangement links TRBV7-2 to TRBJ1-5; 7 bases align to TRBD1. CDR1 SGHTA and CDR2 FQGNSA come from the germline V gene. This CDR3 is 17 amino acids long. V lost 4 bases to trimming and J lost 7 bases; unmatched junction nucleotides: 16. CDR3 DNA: TGTGCCAGCAGCTCCCTAGGTCTGGGACAGTTAGTGCAGCCCCAGCATTTT. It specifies CASSSLGLGQLVQPQHF.

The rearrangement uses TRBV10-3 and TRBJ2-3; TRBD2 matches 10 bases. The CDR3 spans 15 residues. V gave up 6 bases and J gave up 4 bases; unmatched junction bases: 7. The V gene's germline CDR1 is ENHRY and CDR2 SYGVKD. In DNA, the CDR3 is TGTGCCATCAGCTTCAGCGGGGGGGCCGCAGATACGCAGTATTTT. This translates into CAISFSGGAADTQYF.

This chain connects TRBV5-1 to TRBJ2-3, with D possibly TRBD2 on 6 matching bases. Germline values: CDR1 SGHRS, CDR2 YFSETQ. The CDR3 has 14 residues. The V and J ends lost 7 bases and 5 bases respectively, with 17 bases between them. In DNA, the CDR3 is TGCGCCAGCGAGGGAAGCGGGTGGGGAGATACGCAGTATTTT. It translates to CASEGSGWGDTQYF.

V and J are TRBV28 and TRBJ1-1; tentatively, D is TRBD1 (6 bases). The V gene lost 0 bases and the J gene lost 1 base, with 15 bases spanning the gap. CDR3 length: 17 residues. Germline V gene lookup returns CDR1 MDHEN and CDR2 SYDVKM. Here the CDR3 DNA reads TGTGCCAGCAGTTTATGGGTTGGGGGCAGATCGAACACTGAAGCTTTCTTT. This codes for CASSLWVGGRSNTEAFF.

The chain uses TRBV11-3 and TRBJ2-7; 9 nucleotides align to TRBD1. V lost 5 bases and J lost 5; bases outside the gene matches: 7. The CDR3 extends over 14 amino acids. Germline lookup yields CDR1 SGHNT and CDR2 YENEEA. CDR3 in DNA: TGTGCCAGCAGCCCCGGGACAGGGTTCCACGAGCAGTACTTC. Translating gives CASSPGTGFHEQYF.

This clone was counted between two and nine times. In DNA form, the CDR3 reads TGTGCCAGCAGCTTGACAGGCTACGAGCAGTACTTC. It encodes CASSLTGYEQYF. The chain links TRBV11-1 to TRBJ2-7, with D possibly matching TRBD1 (6 bases). The CDR3 is made up of 12 amino acids. The V end lost 3 bases, the J end lost 3 bases, and 6 bases lay between the germline ends. Germline lookup yields CDR1 SGHAT and CDR2 FQDESV (reference sequence).

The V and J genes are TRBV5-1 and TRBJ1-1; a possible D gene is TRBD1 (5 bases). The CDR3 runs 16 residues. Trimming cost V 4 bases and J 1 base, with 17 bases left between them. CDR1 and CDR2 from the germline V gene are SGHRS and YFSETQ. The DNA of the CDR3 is TGCGCCAGCAGCCCGGAGGAGGGGCGAGGGAACACTGAAGCTTTCTTT. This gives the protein CASSPEEGRGNTEAFF.

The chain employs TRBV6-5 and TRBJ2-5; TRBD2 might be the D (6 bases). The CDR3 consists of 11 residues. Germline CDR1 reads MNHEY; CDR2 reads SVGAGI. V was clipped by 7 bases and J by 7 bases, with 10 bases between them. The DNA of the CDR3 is TGTGCCAGCACGGAGGGAGGGACCCAGTACTTC. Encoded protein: CASTEGGTQYF.

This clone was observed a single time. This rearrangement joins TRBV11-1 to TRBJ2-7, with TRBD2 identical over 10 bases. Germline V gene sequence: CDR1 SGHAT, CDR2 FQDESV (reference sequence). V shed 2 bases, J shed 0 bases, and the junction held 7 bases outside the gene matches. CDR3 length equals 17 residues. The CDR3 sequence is CASSLTSGEWSSYEQYF. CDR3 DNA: TGTGCCAGCAGCTTAACTAGCGGGGAATGGAGCTCCTACGAGCAGTACTTC.

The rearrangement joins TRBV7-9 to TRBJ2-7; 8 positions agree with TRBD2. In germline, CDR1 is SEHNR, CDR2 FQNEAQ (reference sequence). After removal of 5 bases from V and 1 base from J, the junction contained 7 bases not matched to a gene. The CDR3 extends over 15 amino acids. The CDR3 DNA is TGTGCCAGCAGCCAAGAAGCGGGGGAATCCTACGAGCAGTACTTC. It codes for CASSQEAGESYEQYF.

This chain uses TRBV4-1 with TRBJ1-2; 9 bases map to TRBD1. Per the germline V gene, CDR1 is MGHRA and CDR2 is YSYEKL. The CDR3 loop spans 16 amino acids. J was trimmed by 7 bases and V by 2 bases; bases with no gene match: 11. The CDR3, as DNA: TGCGCCAGCAGCCAACCTCCTATTACGGACAGGGGTGGCTACACCTTC. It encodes CASSQPPITDRGGYTF.

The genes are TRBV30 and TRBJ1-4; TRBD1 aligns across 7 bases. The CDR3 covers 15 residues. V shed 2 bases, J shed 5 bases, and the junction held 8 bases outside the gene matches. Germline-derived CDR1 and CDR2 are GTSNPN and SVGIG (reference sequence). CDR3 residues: CAWSFDGGGNEKLFF. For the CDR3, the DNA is TGTGCCTGGAGTTTTGACGGAGGGGGCAATGAAAAACTGTTTTTT.

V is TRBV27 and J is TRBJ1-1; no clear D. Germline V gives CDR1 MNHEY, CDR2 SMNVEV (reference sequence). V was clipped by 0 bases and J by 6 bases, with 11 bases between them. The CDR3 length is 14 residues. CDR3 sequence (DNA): TGTGCCAGCAGTTTATCGAACCCCGGTGCTGAAGCTTTCTTT. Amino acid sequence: CASSLSNPGAEAFF.

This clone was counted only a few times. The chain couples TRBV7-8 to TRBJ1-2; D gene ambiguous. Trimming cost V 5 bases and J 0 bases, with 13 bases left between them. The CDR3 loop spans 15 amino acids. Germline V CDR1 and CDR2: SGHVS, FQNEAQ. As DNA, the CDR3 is TGTGCCAGCAGCCACCCCAGCGTTACTAACTATGGCTACACCTTC. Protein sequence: CASSHPSVTNYGYTF.

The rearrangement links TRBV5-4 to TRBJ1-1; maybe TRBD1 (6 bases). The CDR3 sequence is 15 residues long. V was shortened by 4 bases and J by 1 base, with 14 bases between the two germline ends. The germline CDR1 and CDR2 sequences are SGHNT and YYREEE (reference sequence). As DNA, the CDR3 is TGTGCCAGCAGCACTAGACAGGCAACGAACACTGAAGCTTTCTTT. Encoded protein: CASSTRQATNTEAFF.

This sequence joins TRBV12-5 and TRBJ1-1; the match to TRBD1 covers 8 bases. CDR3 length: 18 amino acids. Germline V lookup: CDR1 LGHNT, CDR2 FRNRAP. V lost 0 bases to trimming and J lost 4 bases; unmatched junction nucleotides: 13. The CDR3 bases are TGTGCTAGTGGTTTGGTAAGATCTCTCGGCAGGGGGCCCACTGAAGCTTTCTTT. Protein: CASGLVRSLGRGPTEAFF.

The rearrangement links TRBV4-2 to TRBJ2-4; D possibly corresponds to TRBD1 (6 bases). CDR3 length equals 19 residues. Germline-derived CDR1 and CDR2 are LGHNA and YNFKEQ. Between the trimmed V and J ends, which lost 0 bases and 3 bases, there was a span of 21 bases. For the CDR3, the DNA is TGTGCCAGCAGCCAAGATCGGAGCAGGGGCGTTGGAGGCAAAAACATTCAGTACTTC. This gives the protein CASSQDRSRGVGGKNIQYF.

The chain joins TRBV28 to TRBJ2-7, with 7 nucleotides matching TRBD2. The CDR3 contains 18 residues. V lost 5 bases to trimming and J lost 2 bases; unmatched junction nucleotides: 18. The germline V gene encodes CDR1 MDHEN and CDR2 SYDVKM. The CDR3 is CASSTPPGGRTGPYEQYF. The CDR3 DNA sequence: TGTGCCAGCAGTACCCCTCCGGGGGGACGGACTGGACCCTACGAGCAGTACTTC.

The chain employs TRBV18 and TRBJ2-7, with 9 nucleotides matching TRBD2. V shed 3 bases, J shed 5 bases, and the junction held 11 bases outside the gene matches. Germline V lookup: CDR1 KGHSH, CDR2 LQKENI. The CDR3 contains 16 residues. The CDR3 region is CASSPRLSGRFHEQYF. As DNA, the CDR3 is TGTGCCAGCTCACCGCGGTTAAGCGGGAGGTTCCACGAGCAGTACTTC.

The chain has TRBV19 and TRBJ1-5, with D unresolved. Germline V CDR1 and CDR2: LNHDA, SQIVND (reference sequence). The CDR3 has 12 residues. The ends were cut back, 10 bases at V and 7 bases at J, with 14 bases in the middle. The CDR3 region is CAIGSVSQPQHF. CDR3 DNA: TGTGCCATCGGGTCGGTGAGCCAGCCCCAGCATTTT.

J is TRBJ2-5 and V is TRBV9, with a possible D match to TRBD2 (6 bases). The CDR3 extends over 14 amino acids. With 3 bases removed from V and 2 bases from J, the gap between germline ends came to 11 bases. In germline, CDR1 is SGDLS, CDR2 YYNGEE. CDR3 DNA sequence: TGTGCCAGCAGCGCTGGGACTCCACAAGAGACCCAGTACTTC. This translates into CASSAGTPQETQYF.

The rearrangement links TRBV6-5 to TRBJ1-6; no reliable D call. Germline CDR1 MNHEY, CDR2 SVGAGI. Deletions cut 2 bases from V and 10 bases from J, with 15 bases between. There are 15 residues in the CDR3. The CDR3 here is CASSYDDGVSSPLHF. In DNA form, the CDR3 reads TGTGCCAGCAGTTACGACGATGGAGTCTCGTCACCCCTCCACTTT.

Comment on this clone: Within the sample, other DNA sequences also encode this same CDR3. The CDR3 here is CASSLGTAYEQYF. The CDR3 coding sequence is TGTGCCAGCAGCTTAGGTACAGCCTACGAGCAGTACTTC. The gene calls are TRBV11-2 and TRBJ2-7; D not resolved. Trimming left V 1 base short and J 2 bases short, with 6 bases between. Germline V gene lookup returns CDR1 SGHAT and CDR2 FQNNGV. CDR3 length equals 13 residues.